This T cell receptor (beta chain) was profiled in a study of T cell responses to AZD1222 COVID-19 vaccine. Germline CDR1 SQVTM, CDR2 ANQGSEA. Trimming removed 3 bases from V and 0 bases from J, with 17 bases in between. This CDR3 contains 16 residues. Using immunoSEQ multiplex PCR, the repertoire was profiled, and TCRdb retains in-frame clones only, with some absent. Here the sample spans 95,000 to 150,000 clones, approximately 90% being singletons. The chain uses TRBV29-1 and TRBJ1-1; D call uncertain. The receptor was isolated from an adult in good health. Specimen: peripheral blood, collected on day 0 of AZD1222 vaccination. The CDR3 nucleotides read TGCAGCGTTGATTTTGGGCGAGGATTGGTGAACACTGAAGCTTTCTTT. Its protein is CSVDFGRGLVNTEAFF.